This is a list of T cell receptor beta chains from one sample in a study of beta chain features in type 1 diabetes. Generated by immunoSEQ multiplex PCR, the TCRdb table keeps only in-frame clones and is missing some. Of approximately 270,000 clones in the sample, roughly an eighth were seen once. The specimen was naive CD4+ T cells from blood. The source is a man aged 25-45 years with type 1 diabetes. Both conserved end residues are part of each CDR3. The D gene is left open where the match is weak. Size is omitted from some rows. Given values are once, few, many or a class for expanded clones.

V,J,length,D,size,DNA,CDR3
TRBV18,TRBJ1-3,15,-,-,TGTGCCAGCTCACCAGCACAGGGTTCTGGAAACACCATATATTTT,CASSPAQGSGNTIYF
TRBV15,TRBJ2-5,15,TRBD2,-,TGTGCCACCAGCAGGGACCGCGGACTAGCAGAGACCCAGTACTTC,CATSRDRGLAETQYF
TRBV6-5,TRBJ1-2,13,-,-,TGTGCCAGCAGTTACTCACAGAACTATGGCTACACCTTC,CASSYSQNYGYTF
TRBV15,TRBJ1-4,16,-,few,TGTGCCACCAGCAGAGACGGAGGGGCAACTAATGAAAAACTGTTTTTT,CATSRDGGATNEKLFF
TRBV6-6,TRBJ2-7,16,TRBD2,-,TGTGCCAGCAGTAAAGAACCTAGCGGGTACTCCTACGAGCAGTACTTC,CASSKEPSGYSYEQYF
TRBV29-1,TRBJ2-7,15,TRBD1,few,TGCAGCGTTGAAGATCGGGCAGGGGGCGACTACGAGCAGTACTTC,CSVEDRAGGDYEQYF
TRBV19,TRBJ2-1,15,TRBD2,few,TGTGCCAGTAGTATAGCGGGAGGTCCCTACAATGAGCAGTTCTTC,CASSIAGGPYNEQFF
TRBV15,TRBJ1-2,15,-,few,TGTGCCACCAGCAGAGATCGTCAGGTCGGCTATGGCTACACCTTC,CATSRDRQVGYGYTF
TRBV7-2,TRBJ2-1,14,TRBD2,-,TGTGCCAGCAGCGTAGTAGCGGGAGTAAATGAGCAGTTCTTC,CASSVVAGVNEQFF
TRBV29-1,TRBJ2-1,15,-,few,TGCAGCGTGGGGTTAGGGGCGGGAATGGTAAATGAGCAGTTCTTC,CSVGLGAGMVNEQFF
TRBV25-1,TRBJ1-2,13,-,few,TGTGCCAGCAGTGAAGGGGGCGACTATGGCTACACCTTC,CASSEGGDYGYTF
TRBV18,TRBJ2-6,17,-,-,TGTGCCAGCTCACAGGGCAGGGGTACCCGTGGGGCCAACGTCCTGACTTTC,CASSQGRGTRGANVLTF
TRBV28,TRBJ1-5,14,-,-,TGTGCCAGCAGTTTACCCCTCTATTCTCAGCCCCAGCATTTT,CASSLPLYSQPQHF
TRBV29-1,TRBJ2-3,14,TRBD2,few,TGCAGCGTTGAAAGTTCGGGAGGAACAGATACGCAGTATTTT,CSVESSGGTDTQYF
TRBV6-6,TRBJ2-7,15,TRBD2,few,TGTGCCAGCAGGCAATTGGGACTAGCGGGAGGCGAGCAGTACTTC,CASRQLGLAGGEQYF
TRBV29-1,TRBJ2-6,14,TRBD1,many,TGCAGCGTTCAGGGGGCGCCCGGGGCCAACGTCCTGACTTTC,CSVQGAPGANVLTF
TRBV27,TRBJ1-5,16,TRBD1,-,TGTGCCAGCAGTCGTGACAGGGGAATGGGCAATCAGCCCCAGCATTTT,CASSRDRGMGNQPQHF